This entry describes one T cell receptor beta chain. The record originates from a study of technical replicates of blood from a handful of donors. This CDR3 has 15 residues. V lost 6 bases to trimming and J lost 0 bases; unmatched junction nucleotides: 4. Germline CDR1 is SGHRS and CDR2 is YFSETQ. TCRdb keeps only in-frame clones here, not all; method: immunoSEQ multiplex PCR. The sample lists approximately 50,000 clones, roughly 86% occurring once. This TCR was recovered from a human donor in good health. Some clones in this sample may be carry-over from other donors' samples. The V and J genes are TRBV5-1 and TRBJ2-2; 8 bases match TRBD1. Sequencing input: PBMCs. CDR3 bases: TGCGCCAGCACCTGGACAGGGCCGAACACCGGGGAGCTGTTTTTT. This encodes CASTWTGPNTGELFF.